One T cell receptor (beta chain) is described in this entry. The sample belongs to a study of blood T cell repertoires in COVID-19. Germline CDR1 reads SGHTA; CDR2 reads FQGNSA. Trimming pared 0 bases from V and 8 bases from J, leaving 14 bases between. The CDR3 loop spans 15 amino acids. The data were produced by immunoSEQ multiplex PCR, yet TCRdb's version contains in-frame clones alone and is incomplete. Here the sample spans hundreds of thousands of clones, more than 80% being singletons. The J gene is TRBJ2-1, the V gene TRBV7-2, with a weak D call TRBD2 (5 bases). The specimen sequenced was PBMCs or T cells enriched from blood (not recorded which). The receptor was isolated from a young man who had recovered from COVID-19. The CDR3 loop reads CASSLAGDRSDEQFF. The CDR3 region has the DNA TGTGCCAGCAGCTTAGCGGGAGATCGATCCGATGAGCAGTTCTTC.